This T cell receptor (beta chain) was sequenced for a study of control samples from healthy donors and cancer patients. Data came from immunoSEQ multiplex PCR; TCRdb stores just in-frame clones and leaves some out. The sample consists of more than 70,000 clones, about 94% of them appearing once. The CDR3 is made up of 15 amino acids. Germline V gives CDR1 KGHSH, CDR2 LQKENI. With V trimmed by 1 base and J by 4 bases, 2 bases remained unmatched. The source of this sequence is a woman between 25 and 40 years old in good health. Source material: blood. V usage is TRBV18 and J usage is TRBJ2-3, with 10 bases lining up with TRBD1. The CDR3 DNA reads as TGTGCCAGCTCACCACGGACAGGGGGGTCAGATACGCAGTATTTT. Translation: CASSPRTGGSDTQYF.